The 22 T cell receptor beta chains below were found in one sample sequenced in a study of CD8+ T cells in alopecia areata. Extracted from the samples, RNA was reverse transcribed into cDNA to serve as the sequencing template. The data were produced by immunoSEQ multiplex PCR, yet TCRdb's version contains in-frame clones alone and is incomplete. The sample lists approximately 190,000 clones; roughly 60% were seen once. Noted treatment: oral pan-JAK inhibitor, 5-10 mg twice daily. Sample: CD4+ T cells sorted from blood, taken at week 24, from a patient treated with tofacitinib. The receptor set was obtained from a human donor with alopecia areata.

CDR3 in DNA: TGTGCCACCACCGTACAACAGGGGGCGAATGGCTACACCTTC. It encodes CATTVQQGANGYTF. The V call is TRBV10-3, the J call TRBJ1-2; 9 bases fit TRBD1. CDR3 length: 14 amino acids. J was trimmed by 6 bases and V by 10 bases; bases with no gene match: 12. Germline CDR1 is ENHRY and CDR2 is SYGVKD.

A few counts support this clone. The gene calls are TRBV29-1 and TRBJ1-2, with a weak D call TRBD1 (5 bases). The germline V gene encodes CDR1 SQVTM and CDR2 ANQGSEA. V shed 7 bases and J shed 7 bases, with 13 bases lying between them. The CDR3 runs to 11 residues. The CDR3 nucleotides are TGCAGCGCGACAGAGGTTGGTGGCTACACCTTC. Translating it yields CSATEVGGYTF.

This clone came up once. The gene calls are TRBV7-2 and TRBJ1-2; 12 bases map to TRBD1. The trim removed 5 bases at V and 13 bases at J, leaving 11 bases unmatched. Germline V gene sequence: CDR1 SGHTA, CDR2 FQGNSA. The CDR3 consists of 14 residues. The CDR3 nucleotides read TGTGCCAGCAGCCCGGAGGGACAGGGGGCGGGTGGCACCTTC. As protein: CASSPEGQGAGGTF.

The chain combines TRBV5-1 with TRBJ2-3; either TRBD1 or TRBD2 may fit D (5 bases each). Germline V lookup: CDR1 SGHRS, CDR2 YFSETQ. The CDR3 contains 14 residues. V lost 5 bases to trimming and J lost 4 bases, with 14 bases between them. The CDR3 DNA reads TGCGCCAGCAGAGTAGGGGACCTCGCAGATACGCAGTATTTT. The encoded protein is CASRVGDLADTQYF.

This clone was counted only a few times. The J gene is TRBJ1-4, the V gene TRBV4-3; weak D call: TRBD1 (6 bases). V was trimmed by 0 bases and J by 8 bases, leaving 19 bases between them. Germline values: CDR1 LGHNA, CDR2 YSLEER. There are 17 residues in the CDR3. DNA of the CDR3: TGCGCCAGCAGCCAAGATGGGGGCGGCAGGGGTAGGGAAAAACTGTTTTTT. It codes for CASSQDGGGRGREKLFF.

The chain has TRBV28 and TRBJ1-1, with 8 bases matching TRBD1. CDR3 size: 14 residues. Germline V gene lookup returns CDR1 MDHEN and CDR2 SYDVKM. With V trimmed by 7 bases and J by 3 bases, 7 bases remained unmatched. CDR3 coding DNA: TGTGCCAGCACTGAACAGGGGGGGGACACTGAAGCTTTCTTT. The encoded protein is CASTEQGGDTEAFF.

Only a few counts were recorded for this clone. The rearrangement links TRBV6-6 to TRBJ1-5, with D unclear. Germline CDR1 MNHNY, CDR2 SVGAGI (reference sequence). With 2 bases removed from V and 6 bases from J, the gap between germline ends came to 11 bases. CDR3 size: 14 residues. The CDR3 sequence is CASSYESYGQPQHF. The CDR3 bases are TGTGCCAGCAGTTACGAGAGTTACGGTCAGCCCCAGCATTTT.

The chain employs TRBV29-1 and TRBJ1-1; D gene unclear. Trimming cost V 4 bases and J 3 bases, with 12 bases left between them. This CDR3 comprises 13 residues. Germline V gives CDR1 SQVTM, CDR2 ANQGSEA. This CDR3 reads CSVASGGDTEAFF. CDR3 DNA: TGCAGCGTTGCCTCGGGTGGGGACACTGAAGCTTTCTTT.

The V and J genes are TRBV29-1 and TRBJ1-1, with D possibly being TRBD1 (5 bases). The CDR3 covers 12 residues. V was shortened by 2 bases and J by 5 bases, with 9 bases between the two germline ends. The V gene's germline CDR1 is SQVTM and CDR2 ANQGSEA. CDR3 DNA: TGCAGCGTTGAACAGGGTCGGACTGAAGCTTTCTTT. Protein: CSVEQGRTEAFF.

The rearrangement joins TRBV10-3 to TRBJ1-2; D possibly corresponds to TRBD1 (6 bases). V lost 0 bases, J lost 13 bases, and 9 bases lay in between. Looked up from germline, CDR1 is ENHRY and CDR2 is SYGVKD. The CDR3 is made up of 11 amino acids. The CDR3: CAISESRGSTF. The DNA for the CDR3 is TGTGCCATCAGTGAGTCAAGGGGGTCCACCTTC.

The chain joins TRBV7-2 to TRBJ2-4; TRBD2 agrees at 12 bases. J gave up 0 bases and V 5 bases, and 11 bases lay outside the gene matches. This CDR3 contains 19 residues. The germline CDR1 and CDR2 sequences are SGHTA and FQGNSA. CDR3 nucleotide sequence: TGTGCCAGCAGCCTAAGGACTAGCGGGGACAGATTAGCCAAAAACATTCAGTACTTC. The encoded protein is CASSLRTSGDRLAKNIQYF.

The chain uses TRBV27 and TRBJ2-2; D gene uncertain. The CDR3 is 17 residues long. Germline V CDR1 and CDR2: MNHEY, SMNVEV (reference sequence). V lost 5 bases to trimming and J lost 2 bases, with 18 bases between them. The CDR3 DNA follows: TGTGCCAGCAGTCCTCGCCTGGGCCGATATAACACCGGGGAGCTGTTTTTT. This encodes CASSPRLGRYNTGELFF.

The rearrangement links TRBV5-1 to TRBJ1-2; maybe TRBD1 (6 bases). The CDR3 loop spans 14 amino acids. The germline V gene encodes CDR1 SGHRS and CDR2 YFSETQ. V lost 0 bases and J 5 bases, leaving 11 bases between the germline ends. The CDR3 here is CASSLDTGTYGYTF. In nucleotides, the CDR3 is TGCGCCAGCAGCTTGGATACAGGGACTTATGGCTACACCTTC.

In this sample, this clone turned up a few times. V usage is TRBV29-1 and J usage is TRBJ1-2, with TRBD1 matching over 9 bases. This CDR3 contains 14 residues. Germline assignment: CDR1 SQVTM and CDR2 ANQGSEA. Unmatched junction bases numbered 10, after V lost 3 bases and J lost 8 bases. This chain's CDR3 is CSVDSRDRVKGYTF. Written as DNA, the CDR3 is TGCAGCGTTGACAGCAGGGACAGGGTCAAGGGCTACACCTTC.

This clone was seen once. This chain uses TRBV7-7 with TRBJ2-3; D uncertain. V was trimmed by 2 bases and J by 2 bases, leaving 5 bases between them. This CDR3 is built from 13 residues. Germline CDR1 and CDR2: SSHAT and FNYEAQ (reference sequence). Here the CDR3 DNA reads TGTGCCAGCAGCTTAACGTACACAGATACGCAGTATTTT. Encoded protein: CASSLTYTDTQYF.

The chain recombines TRBV30 with TRBJ1-2; 10 bases line up with TRBD1. The CDR3 length is 13 residues. Germline values: CDR1 GTSNPN, CDR2 SVGIG (reference sequence). V lost 4 bases to trimming and J lost 4 bases; unmatched junction nucleotides: 3. The CDR3 nucleotides are TGTGCCTGGAAGACAGGGGGCGGCTATGGCTACACCTTC. Protein: CAWKTGGGYGYTF.

V and J are TRBV15 and TRBJ2-1, with TRBD2 matching over 12 bases. V lost 3 bases to trimming and J lost 3 bases; unmatched junction nucleotides: 0. The CDR3 length is 15 residues. Germline CDR1 LNHNV, CDR2 YYDKDF (reference sequence). The chain's CDR3 is CATSRGLAGYNEQFF. The CDR3 region has the DNA TGTGCCACCAGCAGGGGACTAGCGGGCTACAATGAGCAGTTCTTC.

This clone has just a few counts. This chain uses TRBV7-8 with TRBJ1-1; D possibly corresponds to TRBD1 (6 bases). The germline V gene has CDR1 SGHVS and CDR2 FQNEAQ. The CDR3 is made up of 14 amino acids. Trimming took 5 bases from V and 1 from J, leaving 11 bases between them. The CDR3: CASSRPGQNTEAFF. CDR3 sequence (DNA): TGTGCCAGCAGCAGACCGGGACAGAACACTGAAGCTTTCTTT.

This clone was counted between two and nine times. In DNA, the CDR3 is TGCGCCAGCAGCCAAGGACTAGCGGTCACCGGGGAGCTGTTTTTT. Translated, it gives CASSQGLAVTGELFF. V and J are TRBV4-3 and TRBJ2-2, with TRBD2 matching 9 bases. CDR1 LGHNA and CDR2 YSLEER come from the germline V gene. V was pared by 1 base and J by 4 bases, with 1 base of the junction left unmatched. This CDR3 is built from 15 residues.

This chain joins TRBV11-2 and TRBJ2-1, with D unclear. V lost 5 bases to trimming and J lost 4 bases, with 6 bases between them. This CDR3 has 12 residues. The germline CDR1 and CDR2 sequences are SGHAT and FQNNGV. CDR3 coding DNA: TGTGCCAGCAGCAGGAATTACAATGAGCAGTTCTTC. Amino acids: CASSRNYNEQFF.

The V gene is TRBV5-6, the J gene TRBJ1-6, with unresolved D. The CDR3 contains 14 residues. Germline-derived CDR1 and CDR2 are SGHDT and YYEEEE. V was pared by 0 bases and J by 5 bases, with 6 bases between. As DNA, the CDR3 is TGTGCCAGCAGCTTGGATGTCGATAATTCACCCCTCCACTTT. This sequence encodes CASSLDVDNSPLHF.

The rearrangement links TRBV5-4 to TRBJ2-6; TRBD1 matches at 11 bases. This CDR3 comprises 19 residues. The germline V gene has CDR1 SGHNT and CDR2 YYREEE (reference sequence). V was pared by 0 bases and J by 2 bases, with 7 bases of the junction left unmatched. The CDR3 coding sequence is TGTGCCAGCAGCTTGGCCGGGGGACAGGGGGGCCCTGGGGCCAACGTCCTGACTTTC. It specifies CASSLAGGQGGPGANVLTF.